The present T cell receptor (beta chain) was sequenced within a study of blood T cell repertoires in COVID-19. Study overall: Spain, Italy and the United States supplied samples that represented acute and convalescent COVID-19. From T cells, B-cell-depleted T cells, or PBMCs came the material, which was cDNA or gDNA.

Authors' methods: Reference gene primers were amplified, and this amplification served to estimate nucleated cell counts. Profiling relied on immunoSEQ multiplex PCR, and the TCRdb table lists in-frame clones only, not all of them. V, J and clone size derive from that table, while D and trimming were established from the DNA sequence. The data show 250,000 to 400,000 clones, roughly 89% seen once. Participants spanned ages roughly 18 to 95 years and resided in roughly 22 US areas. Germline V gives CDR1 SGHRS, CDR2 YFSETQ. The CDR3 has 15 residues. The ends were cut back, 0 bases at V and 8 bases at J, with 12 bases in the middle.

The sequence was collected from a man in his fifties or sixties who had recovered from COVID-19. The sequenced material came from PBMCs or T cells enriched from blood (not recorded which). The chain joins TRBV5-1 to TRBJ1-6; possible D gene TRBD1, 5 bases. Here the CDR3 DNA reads TGCGCCAGCAGCTTGGGACAGATCAGTGATTCACCCCTCCACTTT. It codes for CASSLGQISDSPLHF.